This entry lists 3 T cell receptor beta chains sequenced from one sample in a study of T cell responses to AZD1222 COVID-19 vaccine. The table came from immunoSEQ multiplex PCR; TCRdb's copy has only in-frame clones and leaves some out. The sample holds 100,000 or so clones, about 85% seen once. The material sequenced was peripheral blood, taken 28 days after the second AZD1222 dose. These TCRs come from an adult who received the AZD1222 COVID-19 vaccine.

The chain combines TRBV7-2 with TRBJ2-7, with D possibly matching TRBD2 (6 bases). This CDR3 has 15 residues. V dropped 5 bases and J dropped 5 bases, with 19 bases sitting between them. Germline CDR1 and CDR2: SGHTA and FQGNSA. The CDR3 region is CASSPSGTHVDEQYF. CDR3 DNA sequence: TGTGCCAGCAGCCCTTCCGGGACTCATGTAGACGAGCAGTACTTC.

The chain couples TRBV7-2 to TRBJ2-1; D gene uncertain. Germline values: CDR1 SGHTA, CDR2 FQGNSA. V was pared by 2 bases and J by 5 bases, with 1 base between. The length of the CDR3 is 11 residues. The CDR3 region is CASSLNNEQFF. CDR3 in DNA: TGTGCCAGCAGCTTAAACAATGAGCAGTTCTTC.

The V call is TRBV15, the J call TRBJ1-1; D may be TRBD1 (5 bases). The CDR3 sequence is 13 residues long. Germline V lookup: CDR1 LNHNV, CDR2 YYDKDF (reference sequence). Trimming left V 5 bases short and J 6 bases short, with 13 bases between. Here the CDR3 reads CATSRDQGAEAFF. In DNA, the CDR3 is TGTGCCACCAGCCGTGATCAGGGTGCTGAAGCTTTCTTT.